This is a list of T cell receptor beta chains from one sample in a study of CD8 T cells in Susac syndrome. TCRdb redid the calling of the immunoSEQ multiplex PCR reads with MiXCR, one entry per CDR3 protein. The sample carries some 77,000 distinct CDR3 sequences, roughly 93% recorded once. Sequencing was done on a sample of CD4+ T cells from PBMCs. Source of these receptors: a human donor with Susac syndrome. CDR3s include the opening cysteine and the closing phenylalanine or tryptophan. Fields, in order: V gene, D gene, J gene, clone size, CDR3 protein, CDR3 DNA. D genes are given only for firm matches. Clone size, where shown, is once, few, many, or a class for clones that have expanded.

TRBV6-2/TRBV6-3	NA	TRBJ1-2	NA	CASSRPSNYGYTF	TGTGCCAGCAGTCGACCGTCTAACTATGGCTACACCTTC
TRBV4-1	NA	TRBJ1-6	NA	CASSQETGLPPNSPLHF	TGCGCCAGCAGCCAAGAAACCGGGTTACCCCCTAATTCACCCCTCCACTTT
TRBV4-1	NA	TRBJ2-3	NA	CASSKEGTYTDTQYF	TGCGCCAGCAGTAAGGAGGGCACCTACACAGATACGCAGTATTTT
TRBV7-9	TRBD1	TRBJ2-5	NA	CASSRGQLQETQYF	TGTGCCAGCAGCCGGGGACAGTTACAAGAGACCCAGTACTTC
TRBV6-5	NA	TRBJ1-4	once	CASSSHRDTGEKLFF	TGTGCCAGCAGTTCGCACAGGGACACGGGGGAAAAACTGTTTTTT
TRBV5-1	NA	TRBJ2-7	NA	CASSLNSLEQYF	TGCGCCAGCAGCTTGAACTCGTTGGAGCAGTACTTC
TRBV12-3/TRBV12-4	NA	TRBJ2-7	NA	CASSRRRGHEQYF	TGTGCCAGCAGCCGTCGGCGGGGGCACGAGCAGTACTTC
TRBV7-2	NA	TRBJ2-1	NA	CATLQGGNKHHEQFF	TGTGCTACTCTGCAGGGGGGAAACAAACATCATGAGCAGTTCTTC
TRBV6-5	TRBD1	TRBJ1-1	NA	CASSYPPDRGGTEAFF	TGTGCCAGCAGTTACCCCCCTGACAGGGGCGGCACTGAAGCTTTCTTT
TRBV11-3	NA	TRBJ2-3	NA	CASSKGLDTQYF	TGTGCCAGCAGCAAAGGGTTGGATACGCAGTATTTT
TRBV2	NA	TRBJ2-2	NA	CASAINFRAGEFPGELFF	TGTGCCAGCGCAATTAATTTTCGGGCAGGGGAGTTCCCCGGGGAGCTGTTTTTT
TRBV20-1	TRBD1	TRBJ1-2	once	CSSQGVNYGYTF	TGCAGTTCTCAGGGGGTTAACTATGGCTACACCTTC
TRBV20-1	TRBD2	TRBJ2-5	NA	CSAIPGLAGWETQYF	TGCAGTGCAATTCCGGGACTAGCGGGATGGGAGACCCAGTACTTC
TRBV4-2	NA	TRBJ2-3	NA	CASSQDTDTQYF	TGTGCCAGCAGCCAAGACACAGATACGCAGTATTTT
TRBV7-2	TRBD2	TRBJ2-5	few	CASSFRLAGQETQYF	TGTGCCAGCAGCTTCCGACTAGCGGGCCAAGAGACCCAGTACTTC
TRBV6-2/TRBV6-3	NA	TRBJ2-7	NA	CASSHLNEQYF	TGTGCCAGCAGTCACCTGAACGAGCAGTACTTC
TRBV19	NA	TRBJ1-2	NA	CASIGREVYGYTF	TGTGCCAGTATCGGTCGGGAGGTCTATGGCTACACCTTC
TRBV11-3	TRBD1	TRBJ2-7	NA	CASSSYGTGLYEQYF	TGTGCCAGCAGCTCCTACGGGACAGGACTCTACGAGCAGTACTTC
TRBV2	TRBD1	TRBJ1-1	NA	CASSRDRGFAEAFF	TGTGCCAGCAGTCGGGACAGGGGATTCGCTGAAGCTTTCTTT
TRBV2	TRBD1	TRBJ1-1	NA	CASRPDRAGGTEAFF	TGTGCCAGCAGGCCTGACAGGGCAGGGGGCACTGAAGCTTTCTTT
TRBV28	NA	TRBJ1-5	NA	CAGTYDGNQPQHF	TGTGCCGGCACCTATGACGGGAATCAGCCCCAGCATTTT
TRBV7-2	TRBD2	TRBJ2-3	NA	CASSLAVASGGSTDTQYF	TGTGCCAGCAGCTTAGCGGTCGCTAGCGGGGGGTCCACAGATACGCAGTATTTT
TRBV6-1	TRBD1	TRBJ2-3	NA	CASSGGDRAKTDTQYF	TGTGCCAGCAGTGGGGGCGACAGGGCGAAGACAGATACGCAGTATTTT
TRBV18	NA	TRBJ2-7	NA	CASSPGSGTLNYEQYF	TGTGCCAGCTCACCTGGGTCCGGGACACTGAACTACGAGCAGTACTTC
TRBV28	TRBD1	TRBJ1-2	NA	CASLERGRRTYGYTF	TGTGCCAGTCTTGAGAGGGGGCGCCGGACCTATGGCTACACCTTC
TRBV7-9	NA	TRBJ1-4	NA	CASSLAGSSGEKLFF	TGTGCCAGCAGCTTGGCCGGTAGTTCAGGCGAAAAACTGTTTTTT
TRBV6-6	NA	TRBJ1-6	NA	CASSYLGDSPLHF	TGTGCCAGCAGTTACCTGGGGGATTCACCCCTCCACTTT
TRBV6-6	NA	TRBJ2-7	NA	CASSYSSLYEQYF	TGTGCCAGCAGTTACTCGAGCCTTTACGAGCAGTACTTC
TRBV5-1	NA	TRBJ2-3	NA	CASSPSTGLTDTQYF	TGCGCCAGCAGCCCCTCGACAGGCCTCACAGATACGCAGTATTTT
TRBV28	NA	TRBJ2-6	NA	CATLSRGPSGANVLTF	TGTGCCACCCTGAGCAGGGGACCCTCTGGGGCCAACGTCCTGACTTTC
TRBV2	NA	TRBJ1-1	NA	CASSERKNRVRNTEAFF	TGTGCCAGCAGTGAGAGGAAGAACAGGGTGAGGAACACTGAAGCTTTCTTT
TRBV11-2	NA	TRBJ2-7	NA	CASSKRVSGTYEQYF	TGTGCCAGCAGCAAACGGGTGTCCGGTACCTACGAGCAGTACTTC
TRBV28	TRBD1	TRBJ1-2	NA	CASSDRGDGYTF	TGTGCCAGCAGCGACAGGGGGGATGGCTACACCTTC